This TCR beta chain was found in a study of T cells in women clearing cervical HPV infection. Study in general: HLA type stays a possible confounder, typing being limited. Regarding the study as a whole: Cases and controls were distinguished at AUC 0.83 by richness and V genes. Effector/memory and HPV-specific T cells were not isolated, and association timing is unknown.

Here immunoSEQ multiplex PCR was the method, and the copy in TCRdb shows in-frame clones only, minus some. This table lists 40,000 to 55,000 clones. Of note for this clone: Its target is unknown.

All participants had a single incident cervical HPV16 infection, and prevalent HPV16 infections were excluded. The clonotype originates from a woman between 18 and 69 years old with a cervical HPV16 infection that either progressed to CIN3+ or cleared (not recorded which). Sequenced material: blood buffy coat.

The CDR3 spells CSASAGNMATTIYF. The covered CDR3 bases are TGCAGTGCTAGTGCGGGGAATATGGCGACCACC. The chain joins TRBV20-1 to TRBJ1-3; D not certain. Coverage ceases 3 residues before the CDR3 finishes, and the germline J gene fills in the end. Germline-derived CDR1 and CDR2 are DFQATT and SNEGSKA (reference sequence). The CDR3 is 14 residues long. V lost 3 bases and J lost 9, with 18 bases in between.